Here is one T cell receptor (beta chain) with its context. At least ten counts were recorded for this clonotype. Its antigen remains undetermined. No qualities accompany the bases; no much larger clone lies one base away. Library preparation was by 5' RACE. The sequencer listed for this sample is NextSeq 500. In the TCR library protocol, unique molecular identifiers were attached to individual cDNA molecules to correct for PCR bias and sequencing error. Both TCR alpha and beta chains were sequenced, and tight co-correlation was observed between alpha and beta sequence abundances in each sample. The authors processed their data as follows. Decombinator V4 was used to annotate the V gene, J gene and CDR3 of the TCR sequences. Expanded TCRs were defined as changing significantly between any two time points under a Poisson model with p below 0.0001. TCR abundances were normalised to the total number of TCRs sequenced per sample and were expressed as counts per million. MAIT TCRs were defined by TRAV1-2 paired with TRAJ12, TRAJ20 or TRAJ33, and iNKT TCRs by TRAV10 paired with TRAJ18. VDJdb, accessed 1 November 2021, was searched for CMV, EBV and SARS-CoV-2 annotated TCRs, excluding TCRs annotated for multiple antigens. Using fastp at Q25 and MiXCR, TCRdb reprocessed the public reads and kept productive beta chains. Each entry merges the rows of one CDR3 protein and shows their most common DNA and genes. TCRdb, rather than the study authors, made the V and J calls. The sample records fewer than 65,000 distinct CDR3 sequences, about an eighth of which are singletons. The ten largest clones take up under 1.5% of the sample.

Reading from cysteine to phenylalanine, the CDR3 counts 14 amino acids. Solely the CDR3 DNA is kept, with 42 bases framed from the first base. Trimming removed 3 bases from V and 4 bases from J, leaving 13 bases between the germline ends. According to the germline V gene, CDR1 reads KGHSH and CDR2 reads LQKENI. These data are taken from a study of early T cells in non-severe SARS-CoV-2 infection (dated by TCRdb to about 2021). Background on the whole study: Because TCR sequencing relied on bulk RNA taken from unsorted whole blood, pairing of alpha and beta chains was not possible. The paper as a whole reports these results and caveats: VDJdb matching was skewed toward anti-spike CD8 responses and likely underestimated virus-specific expansions, missing private and CD4 specificities.

The study was a case-control design nested within a healthcare worker cohort in London, UK, with weekly nasopharyngeal swab PCR tests and blood sampling. Healthcare workers were enrolled in the week of the UK lockdown, from 23 to 31 March 2020, and were followed every week for up to roughly 15 weeks. The chain couples TRBV18 to TRBJ2-7; a tentative D match to TRBD1 spans 5 bases. The origin of this receptor is an adult who was a healthcare worker with PCR-confirmed SARS-CoV-2 infection or an uninfected control (not recorded which). The sample comprised whole blood. The CDR3 protein: CASSPGRGLYEQYF. The bases are TGTGCCAGCTCACCGGGTAGGGGTTTGTACGAGCAGTACTTC. When the CDR3 is completed using the reference TRBV18 and TRBJ2-7 genes on either side, the full variable domain is NAGVMQNPRHLVRRRGQEARLRCSPMKGHSHVYWYRQLPEEGLKFMVYLQKENIIDESGMPKERFSAEFPKEGPSILRIQQVVRGDSAAYFCASSPGRGLYEQYFGPGTRLTVT.